The rows below give T cell receptor beta chains drawn from one sample of a study of blood T cell repertoires in COVID-19. This table comes from immunoSEQ multiplex PCR, and its TCRdb copy is limited to in-frame clones, with some not included. The data contain about 270,000 clones, roughly 84% of them singletons. The material sequenced was peripheral blood. The source is a woman aged 18 to 35 with acute or convalescent COVID-19. Both conserved end residues are part of each CDR3. The D gene is left open where the match is weak. Where a row states a size, it is once, few, many or the class of an expanded clone; other rows omit it.

v_call	j_call	d_call	clone_size	cdr3_nt	cdr3_aa
TRBV24-1	TRBJ2-7	-	once	TGTGCCACCAGTGATTCAGGGGACGAGCAGTACTTC	CATSDSGDEQYF
TRBV5-1	TRBJ1-2	-	-	TGCGCCAGCAGCCCCACCCCTAAGGACAAGGCCGCTAACTATGGCTACACCTTC	CASSPTPKDKAANYGYTF
TRBV6-5	TRBJ1-2	-	-	TGTGCCAGCAGCCCCGGGAGGGCGGATGGCTACACCTTC	CASSPGRADGYTF
TRBV10-3	TRBJ1-3	-	-	TGTGCCATCAGTGACCTACAATTAGGCGGGATTTCTGGAAACACCATATATTTT	CAISDLQLGGISGNTIYF
TRBV7-2	TRBJ1-3	-	few	TGTGCCAGCAGCCCCGGGGCTGGAAACACCATATATTTT	CASSPGAGNTIYF
TRBV27	TRBJ2-3	TRBD2	-	TGTGCCAGCAAAATGACCGGGGGGGCAGATACGCAGTATTTT	CASKMTGGADTQYF
TRBV7-3	TRBJ2-3	TRBD2	-	TGTGCCAGCAGCTTAGCAAGCGGGAGGGCCGGAGATACGCAGTATTTT	CASSLASGRAGDTQYF
TRBV16	TRBJ2-4	-	once	TGTGCCAGCAGCCACCTCACCACTAGCCAGGGCATTCAGTACTTC	CASSHLTTSQGIQYF
TRBV14	TRBJ1-1	TRBD1	-	TGTGCCAGCAGCCGCCTAATAGAGGGACAGGGCTTGAACACTGAAGCTTTCTTT	CASSRLIEGQGLNTEAFF
TRBV5-1	TRBJ2-1	TRBD2	-	TGCGCCAGCAGCCCGTGGACTAGCGGTCACAATGAGCAGTTCTTC	CASSPWTSGHNEQFF
TRBV7-2	TRBJ2-3	-	once	TGTGCCAGCAGCTTACTCCGGGGGCGCGGGGGAACAGATACGCAGTATTTT	CASSLLRGRGGTDTQYF
TRBV3-1/TRBV3-2	TRBJ1-4	-	-	TGTGCCAGCAGCCAACGAGTAGAGGAGGAAAAACTGTTTTTT	CASSQRVEEEKLFF
TRBV11-2	TRBJ2-1	TRBD2	-	TGTGCCAGCAGCATACTAGCGGGAGGTTACAATGAGCAGTTCTTC	CASSILAGGYNEQFF
TRBV7-2	TRBJ2-7	TRBD2	-	TGTGCCAGCAGCCGCGGGACTAGCGGGAGTCGGTACGAGCAGTACTTC	CASSRGTSGSRYEQYF
TRBV24-1	TRBJ2-1	-	-	TGTGCCACCAGTGATTCAGGTTATGAGCAGTTCTTC	CATSDSGYEQFF
TRBV3-1/TRBV3-2	TRBJ1-6	-	-	TGTGCCAGCAGCCCGGGACACAATTCACCCCTCCACTTT	CASSPGHNSPLHF
TRBV6-1	TRBJ2-7	TRBD1	-	TGTGCCAGCAGTGAAGGGACAGGGACCTACGAGCAGTACTTC	CASSEGTGTYEQYF
TRBV12-3/TRBV12-4	TRBJ2-3	-	-	TGTGCCAGCAGAGACACTAGCACAGATACGCAGTATTTT	CASRDTSTDTQYF
TRBV11-2	TRBJ2-1	-	-	TGTGCCAGCAGCTTAGCCGGGAACGAGCAGTTCTTC	CASSLAGNEQFF
TRBV7-9	TRBJ1-4	TRBD1	-	TGTGCCAGCAGCTTACTCTCCCAACAGGGGGCACTTAATGAAAAACTGTTTTTT	CASSLLSQQGALNEKLFF
TRBV7-9	TRBJ2-5	TRBD2	-	TGTGCCAGCAGGTGGAGAAACGGGACTAGCGAAGAGACCCAGTACTTC	CASRWRNGTSEETQYF
TRBV30	TRBJ2-1	TRBD2	-	TGTGCCTGGAGTGTAGAACTAGCGGGAGCGAATGAGCAGTTCTTC	CAWSVELAGANEQFF
TRBV6-5	TRBJ1-3	TRBD1	-	TGTGCCAGCAGGGGGACAGTCGCTGGAAACACCATATATTTT	CASRGTVAGNTIYF
TRBV19	TRBJ1-5	TRBD1	-	TGTGCCACGAATTCCGGGACAGGGGGCAATCAGCCCCAGCATTTT	CATNSGTGGNQPQHF
TRBV2	TRBJ2-1	-	-	TGTGCCAGCAGTGGGGGGCGGGCGGGGGCGTACAATGAGCAGTTCTTC	CASSGGRAGAYNEQFF
TRBV7-7	TRBJ2-5	TRBD2	-	TGTGCTAGCAGCTTAGTCGGGGGGTACCAAGAGACCCAGTACTTC	CASSLVGGYQETQYF
TRBV10-2	TRBJ2-7	TRBD2	-	TGCGCCAGCAGACCGCCTAGCGGGAGCTACGAGCAGTACTTC	CASRPPSGSYEQYF
TRBV6-5	TRBJ1-3	-	-	TGTGCCAGCAGTTCGTCGGCAGGGGCTGGAAACACCATATATTTT	CASSSSAGAGNTIYF
TRBV7-2	TRBJ2-3	TRBD1	few	TGTGCCAGCAGCCCTCAGGGGGCCCGCACAGATACGCAGTATTTT	CASSPQGARTDTQYF
TRBV27	TRBJ2-3	TRBD2	-	TGTGCCAGCAGTTTACGCAATAGCGGGAGGGCGGATACGCAGTATTTT	CASSLRNSGRADTQYF
TRBV11-3	TRBJ2-1	-	-	TGTGCCAGCAGCTTAGATTTAGGGGGTTACAATGAGCAGTTCTTC	CASSLDLGGYNEQFF
TRBV7-6	TRBJ2-1	TRBD1	-	TGTGCCAGCAGCTTAGCCATCCTATGGGACAGGGGGGCCTACAATGAGCAGTTCTTC	CASSLAILWDRGAYNEQFF
TRBV13	TRBJ2-5	TRBD2	-	TGTGCCAGCAGCTCCTCCGGGACTAGGCGGGTAGAGACCCAGTACTTC	CASSSSGTRRVETQYF
TRBV19	TRBJ1-1	-	-	TGTGCCAGTAGGGATCGACAGGAAATGAACACTGAAGCTTTCTTT	CASRDRQEMNTEAFF
TRBV5-4	TRBJ1-1	-	-	TGTGCCAGCAGCTTGGAACTACGGGGGACTGAAGCTTTCTTT	CASSLELRGTEAFF
TRBV7-9	TRBJ2-7	TRBD2	-	TGTGCCAGCCAGGAACGGGAGGGCCATAGCTCCTACGAGCAGTACTTC	CASQEREGHSSYEQYF
TRBV7-2	TRBJ1-2	TRBD1	-	TGTGCCAGCAGCAACAACAGGGGAGCGGGCCATGGCTACACCTTC	CASSNNRGAGHGYTF
TRBV20-1	TRBJ2-1	TRBD2	-	TGCAGTGCTAGTGGCGGACTAGCGGGAAGGGATGAGCAGTTCTTC	CSASGGLAGRDEQFF
TRBV7-9	TRBJ2-1	-	-	TGTGCCAGCAGCTTAAGCTTCAATGAGCAGTTCTTC	CASSLSFNEQFF
TRBV19	TRBJ2-1	TRBD2	-	TGTGCCAGTAGCCAACTAGCGGGAGGGTCGGGGGAGCAGTTCTTC	CASSQLAGGSGEQFF
TRBV4-1	TRBJ2-1	-	-	TGCGCCAGCAGCCAAGATAGGGTGGCTAGCTCCAACTCCCGCTCCTACAATGAGCAGTTCTTC	CASSQDRVASSNSRSYNEQFF
TRBV14	TRBJ1-2	TRBD1	few	TGTGCCAGCAGCCAAGTCCCAGGGGGCTATGGCTACACCTTC	CASSQVPGGYGYTF
TRBV19	TRBJ2-1	-	-	TGTGCCAGGAGTAGCGGCTGGAGCTCCTACAATGAGCAGTTCTTC	CARSSGWSSYNEQFF
TRBV11-3	TRBJ2-1	TRBD1	-	TGTGCCAGCAGCACTCCGGGACAGTCTTACAATGAGCAGTTCTTC	CASSTPGQSYNEQFF
TRBV4-1	TRBJ2-1	-	-	TGCGCCAGCAGCCAAGTGGCGACAGATGAGCAGTTCTTC	CASSQVATDEQFF
TRBV2	TRBJ2-7	-	-	TGTGCCAGCAGTGGTTTCCAGGGCTACGAGCAGTACTTC	CASSGFQGYEQYF
TRBV19	TRBJ1-5	TRBD1	-	TGTGCCACCGCCCCTCGGGACAGGAGCCGATATGGGAGACAGCCCCAGCATTTT	CATAPRDRSRYGRQPQHF
TRBV7-2	TRBJ1-2	-	-	TGTGCCAGCAGCTCTCCGAGGACTCTTAACTATGGCTACACCTTC	CASSSPRTLNYGYTF
TRBV5-6	TRBJ2-3	-	-	TGTGCCAGCAGCTTGGTTCTAGCTCCAGATACGCAGTATTTT	CASSLVLAPDTQYF
TRBV10-2	TRBJ1-1	TRBD1	-	TGCGCCAGCAGTGTTGGGACAGGGGGAGAAGCTTTCTTT	CASSVGTGGEAFF
TRBV27	TRBJ2-5	-	-	TGTGCCAGCAGTCCCCTATCCGGGGGGCGAGAGACCCAGTACTTC	CASSPLSGGRETQYF
TRBV19	TRBJ2-1	TRBD2	-	TGTGCCAGTAGGGCTAGCGGGAGGGCCGGGGGTAATGAGCAGTTCTTC	CASRASGRAGGNEQFF
TRBV29-1	TRBJ1-5	TRBD1	-	TGCAGCGTTCTTACAGGGGGTGATCAGCCCCAGCATTTT	CSVLTGGDQPQHF
TRBV30	TRBJ2-1	TRBD2	-	TGTGCCTGGGAGCCTGGCGGGAGGGCCTCTGAGCAGTTCTTC	CAWEPGGRASEQFF
TRBV6-1	TRBJ2-7	-	-	TGTGCCAGCAGACAAAATACAGGGACCTACGAGCAGTACTTC	CASRQNTGTYEQYF
TRBV10-1	TRBJ2-1	TRBD2	-	TGCGCCAGCAGTGATCCTAGCGGGAGGGGTGAGCAGTTCTTC	CASSDPSGRGEQFF
TRBV30	TRBJ1-1	TRBD1	-	TGTGCCTTCACAGGGGCTGAGTACACTGAAGCTTTCTTT	CAFTGAEYTEAFF